One and the same sample provided the 19 T cell receptor beta chains below, sequenced in a study of T cell responses to AZD1222 COVID-19 vaccine. Produced via immunoSEQ multiplex PCR; TCRdb's table is partial and in-frame only. The table has some 80,000 clones, more than 70% seen once. Sample: peripheral blood, taken on day 0 of AZD1222 vaccination. These receptors were obtained from an adult in good health.

The chain combines TRBV28 with TRBJ2-3; D call uncertain. This CDR3 comprises 15 residues. V lost 6 bases and J lost 0, with 13 bases in between. Germline V gene lookup returns CDR1 MDHEN and CDR2 SYDVKM. The CDR3 region has the DNA TGTGCCAGCAGCACCAAATTCGCGAGCACAGATACGCAGTATTTT. Its protein product is CASSTKFASTDTQYF.

CDR3 coding DNA: TGTGCCTGGAGTGTAGGCCAGGGATTAACAGATACGCAGTATTTT. It translates to CAWSVGQGLTDTQYF. The chain recombines TRBV30 with TRBJ2-3, with a tentative D call TRBD1 (5 bases). Germline CDR1 and CDR2: GTSNPN and SVGIG (reference sequence). The CDR3 contains 15 residues. Trimming shortened V by 0 bases and J by 3 bases, and 13 bases separated the two germline ends. Full variable domain (missing parts from reference TRBV30 and TRBJ2-3): SQTIHQWPATLVQPVGSPLSLECTVEGTSNPNLYWYRQAAGRGLQLLFYSVGIGQISSEVPQNLSASRPQDRQFILSSKKLLLSDSGFYLCAWSVGQGLTDTQYFGPGTRLTVL.

V usage is TRBV6-6 and J usage is TRBJ1-4; weak D call: TRBD1 (5 bases). Looked up from germline, CDR1 is MNHNY and CDR2 is SVGAGI (reference sequence). V was pared by 0 bases and J by 5 bases, with 13 bases between. The CDR3 consists of 16 residues. CDR3 sequence reads: CASSYSGGGSNEKLFF. In DNA, the CDR3 is TGTGCCAGCAGTTACTCGGGGGGGGGTTCAAATGAAAAACTGTTTTTT.

The rearrangement joins TRBV5-1 to TRBJ1-2; D remains ambiguous. Germline V lookup: CDR1 SGHRS, CDR2 YFSETQ. The CDR3 sequence is 16 residues long. Deletions cut 5 bases from V and 3 bases from J, with 20 bases between. CDR3 protein: CASSFDLGSQYYGYTF. CDR3 in DNA: TGCGCCAGCAGTTTTGATTTGGGGAGCCAGTACTATGGCTACACCTTC.

This rearrangement joins TRBV6-5 to TRBJ1-1, with D possibly matching TRBD1 (5 bases). Germline V CDR1 and CDR2: MNHEY, SVGAGI. The V end lost 6 bases, the J end lost 4 bases, and 15 bases lay between the germline ends. The CDR3 extends over 14 amino acids. The CDR3 coding sequence is TGTGCCAGCAGACCACAGGTCCGTGGCACTGAAGCTTTCTTT. Its protein product is CASRPQVRGTEAFF.

This chain joins TRBV7-3 and TRBJ1-1; D perhaps matches TRBD1 (5 bases). Germline V gives CDR1 SGHTA, CDR2 FQGTGA. V was cut by 4 bases and J by 5 bases, with 20 bases left in between. The CDR3 sequence is 16 residues long. CDR3 residues: CASSSRGVRVGTEAFF. Here the CDR3 DNA reads TGTGCCAGCAGCTCAAGGGGTGTCAGGGTGGGGACTGAAGCTTTCTTT.

This clone was observed a handful of times. The CDR3 end shows no conserved phenylalanine or tryptophan, and so a read error is likely. The DNA is left out, because the CDR3 cannot be placed on it with certainty; the CDR3 is given as TCRdb lists it. This chain joins TRBV5-1 and TRBJ2-7; the table's D call, TRBD1, has no DNA check behind it. The CDR3 spans 9 residues, counting both ends. Germline V gene data show CDR1 as SGHRS and CDR2 as YFSETQ. The chain's CDR3 is CASSPKRGI.

The chain combines TRBV19 with TRBJ2-7, with 8 positions matching TRBD1. Germline V gives CDR1 LNHDA, CDR2 SQIVND (reference sequence). The trim removed 1 base at V and 6 bases at J, leaving 2 bases unmatched. The CDR3 is made up of 13 amino acids. CDR3 residues: CASSIGGQGEQYF. As DNA, the CDR3 is TGTGCCAGTAGTATAGGCGGACAGGGCGAGCAGTACTTC. The complete variable domain, with remaining parts taken from reference TRBV19 and TRBJ2-7, reads DGGITQSPKYLFRKEGQNVTLSCEQNLNHDAMYWYRQDPGQGLRLIYYSQIVNDFQKGDIAEGYSVSREKKESFPLTVTSAQKNPTAFYLCASSIGGQGEQYFGPGTRLTVT.

The chain employs TRBV2 and TRBJ1-3; the D is unclear. The CDR3 has 14 residues. V gave up 7 bases and J gave up 0 bases, with 10 bases separating them. Looked up from germline, CDR1 is SNHLY and CDR2 is FYNNEI. In nucleotides, the CDR3 is TGTGCCAGCATGGACCGCAACTCTGGAAACACCATATATTTT. Residues: CASMDRNSGNTIYF.

Here the CDR3 reads CAISELTEAFF. The CDR3 DNA follows: TGTGCCATCAGTGAGCTGACTGAAGCTTTCTTT. The chain uses TRBV10-3 and TRBJ1-1; D unclear. The CDR3 covers 11 residues. The germline V and J ends were trimmed by 2 bases and 5 bases, with 3 bases remaining between them. Germline assignment: CDR1 ENHRY and CDR2 SYGVKD.

V and J are TRBV5-4 and TRBJ1-1; D not certain. Trimming left V 4 bases short and J 3 bases short, with 13 bases between. CDR1 SGHNT and CDR2 YYREEE come from the germline V gene (reference sequence). This CDR3 is 14 amino acids long. The CDR3 here is CASSPSGVHTEAFF. Written as DNA, the CDR3 is TGTGCCAGCAGCCCCTCCGGGGTTCACACTGAAGCTTTCTTT.

The chain uses TRBV29-1 and TRBJ2-3, with 10 bases matching TRBD2. The CDR3 length is 17 residues. The germline gives CDR1 SQVTM, CDR2 ANQGSEA. The ends lost 3 bases at V and 5 bases at J; junction bases unmatched: 14. CDR3 sequence: CSVDSWERGGLGDTQYF. The DNA for the CDR3 is TGCAGCGTTGATTCGTGGGAGCGGGGGGGCCTAGGAGATACGCAGTATTTT.

The chain uses TRBV4-2 and TRBJ1-2; possibly TRBD1 for D (6 bases). The CDR3 sequence is 16 residues long. V gave up 2 bases and J gave up 9 bases, with 22 bases separating them. CDR1 and CDR2 (germline): LGHNA, YNFKEQ. CDR3 DNA: TGTGCCAGCAGCCAATTTCCACAGGGAAGTGGTATAAGCTACACCTTC. Translation gives CASSQFPQGSGISYTF.

With regard to this clone: The identical CDR3 is also encoded by other nucleotide sequences in the sample. The chain links TRBV7-2 to TRBJ1-1; D is uncertain. The CDR3 runs 13 residues. V lost 4 bases and J 2 bases, leaving 8 bases between the germline ends. The germline V gene has CDR1 SGHTA and CDR2 FQGNSA. CDR3 in amino acids: CASSSTVNTEAFF. CDR3 nucleotide sequence: TGTGCCAGCAGCTCGACGGTTAACACTGAAGCTTTCTTT.

The chain is built from TRBV7-3 and TRBJ1-3, with D possibly being TRBD1 (6 bases). The CDR3 is 15 amino acids. Germline lookup yields CDR1 SGHTA and CDR2 FQGTGA. V was pared by 2 bases and J by 4 bases, with 12 bases between. CDR3 sequence: CASSLSGGFGNTIYF. CDR3 DNA: TGTGCCAGCAGCTTATCTGGGGGCTTCGGAAACACCATATATTTT.

V gene TRBV6-5 combines with J gene TRBJ1-2; 10 bases align to TRBD1. From germline, CDR1 is MNHEY and CDR2 SVGAGI. The CDR3 spans 13 residues. Losses at the gene ends were 6 bases for V and 4 bases for J; bases not matched to a gene: 2. Here the CDR3 DNA reads TGTGCCAGCAGGGGACAGGGGCCCTATGGCTACACCTTC. Translated: CASRGQGPYGYTF.

The CDR3 reads CASSKGQGNSEQFF. DNA of the CDR3: TGTGCCAGCAGCAAAGGACAGGGAAATAGTGAGCAGTTCTTC. The rearrangement joins TRBV21-1 to TRBJ2-1; TRBD1, the table's D call, lacks a check against the DNA. TRBV21-1 counts as a pseudogene. CDR3 length equals 14 residues.

The V call is TRBV27, the J call TRBJ2-7, with 11 bases aligning to TRBD2. J lost 5 bases, V lost 5 bases, and 8 bases had no gene match. The V gene's germline CDR1 is MNHEY and CDR2 SMNVEV (reference sequence). This CDR3 spans 15 amino acids. CDR3 loop: CASSPLTSGGNEQYF. The CDR3 bases are TGTGCCAGCAGTCCGCTTACTAGCGGGGGAAACGAGCAGTACTTC.

The rearrangement links TRBV19 to TRBJ1-5, with a possible D match to TRBD1 (6 bases). The CDR3 consists of 15 residues. From germline, CDR1 is LNHDA and CDR2 SQIVND (reference sequence). The germline V and J ends were trimmed by 7 bases and 4 bases, with 17 bases remaining between them. The CDR3 spells CASTPGAGTNQPQHF. The CDR3 bases are TGTGCCAGTACGCCTGGGGCAGGGACAAATCAGCCCCAGCATTTT.